These 27 T cell receptor beta chains share one sample of origin, sequenced in a study of blood T cell repertoires in COVID-19. Assay: immunoSEQ multiplex PCR; the TCRdb copy retains only in-frame clones and omits some. This repertoire shows more than 200,000 clones, under 90% found once; its top ten account for 4.2%. The sequencing input was peripheral blood. Source of these receptors: a man aged 55 to 70 with acute or convalescent COVID-19.

This clone has only one observation. The chain employs TRBV7-9 and TRBJ1-5, with D possibly being TRBD1 (5 bases). Germline CDR1 SEHNR, CDR2 FQNEAQ (reference sequence). The CDR3 spans 16 residues. V lost 5 bases and J lost 2, with 16 bases in between. The CDR3 DNA is TGTGCCAGCAGCATTAGCGGAAGCAGGGGCAATCAGCCCCAGCATTTT. Translated: CASSISGSRGNQPQHF.

This clone came up once. The chain employs TRBV28 and TRBJ1-2, with 8 bases fitting TRBD1. Germline assignment: CDR1 MDHEN and CDR2 SYDVKM. The CDR3 runs 13 residues. The ends lost 5 bases at V and 2 bases at J; junction bases unmatched: 1. The CDR3 sequence: CASSRDRNYGYTF. The CDR3 DNA reads TGTGCCAGCAGTCGGGACAGGAACTATGGCTACACCTTC.

In this sample, this clone turned up once. The rearrangement joins TRBV7-3 to TRBJ2-2, with TRBD1 matching 9 bases. Germline assignment: CDR1 SGHTA and CDR2 FQGTGA. The trim removed 2 bases at V and 5 bases at J, leaving 3 bases unmatched. The CDR3 is 15 amino acids. CDR3 bases: TGTGCCAGCAGCTTACAACAGGGGGCGACCGGGGAGCTGTTTTTT. Protein product: CASSLQQGATGELFF. The complete variable domain, with remaining parts taken from reference TRBV7-3 and TRBJ2-2, reads GAGVSQTPSNKVTEKGKYVELRCDPISGHTALYWYRQSLGQGPEFLIYFQGTGAADDSGLPNDRFFAVRPEGSVSTLKIQRTERGDSAVYLCASSLQQGATGELFFGEGSRLTVL.

The chain recombines TRBV28 with TRBJ1-1; no reliable D call. The CDR3 spans 14 residues. Germline V gives CDR1 MDHEN, CDR2 SYDVKM. Trimming shortened V by 2 bases and J by 0 bases, and 7 bases separated the two germline ends. CDR3 protein: CASSLNSMNTEAFF. The CDR3 region has the DNA TGTGCCAGCAGTTTAAACAGTATGAACACTGAAGCTTTCTTT.

V gene TRBV4-1 combines with J gene TRBJ2-5; D remains ambiguous. The CDR3 totals 14 residues. Trimming took 1 base from V and 1 from J, leaving 7 bases between them. CDR1 is MGHRA and CDR2 is YSYEKL in the germline V gene. CDR3 amino acids: CASSQGHLQETQYF. DNA of the CDR3: TGCGCCAGCAGCCAAGGACACCTCCAAGAGACCCAGTACTTC.

The chain joins TRBV5-6 to TRBJ1-6, with 7 bases lining up with TRBD1. Germline assignment: CDR1 SGHDT and CDR2 YYEEEE. The ends lost 5 bases at V and 6 bases at J; junction bases unmatched: 11. The CDR3 has 16 amino acids. The CDR3 spells CASRTGSPSVNSPLHF. CDR3 coding DNA: TGTGCCAGCAGGACAGGGAGCCCTTCTGTTAATTCACCCCTCCACTTT.

V and J are TRBV7-2 and TRBJ2-7; TRBD2 is a possible D gene (6 bases). Trimming took off 5 bases at V and 6 bases at J, with 17 bases between the two ends. Germline values: CDR1 SGHTA, CDR2 FQGNSA. CDR3 length equals 14 residues. For the CDR3, the DNA is TGTGCCAGCAGCCTTTATGGCGGGAACGGCGAGCAGTACTTC. It translates to CASSLYGGNGEQYF.

The V call is TRBV11-3, the J call TRBJ2-2, with 8 bases lining up with TRBD1. Germline CDR1 SGHNT, CDR2 YENEEA. CDR3 length: 14 residues. The ends lost 5 bases at V and 5 bases at J; junction bases unmatched: 4. CDR3 in amino acids: CASSLRGRTGELFF. The CDR3 coding sequence is TGTGCCAGCAGCCTCAGGGGGCGGACCGGGGAGCTGTTTTTT. Full variable domain (remainder filled in from reference TRBV11-3 and TRBJ2-2): EAGVVQSPRYKIIEKKQPVAFWCNPISGHNTLYWYLQNLGQGPELLIRYENEEAVDDSQLPKDRFSAERLKGVDSTLKIQPAELGDSAVYLCASSLRGRTGELFFGEGSRLTVL.

This chain links TRBV24-1 with TRBJ2-3, with 8 bases aligning to TRBD2. CDR1 and CDR2 from the germline V gene are KGHDR and SFDVKD. V gave up 4 bases and J gave up 2 bases; unmatched junction bases: 4. The CDR3 has 15 residues. CDR3 in amino acids: CATSERGAHTDTQYF. The DNA of the CDR3 is TGTGCCACCAGTGAGCGGGGGGCGCACACAGATACGCAGTATTTT.

This clone came up a few times. V is TRBV7-8 and J is TRBJ2-5; the D gene is possibly TRBD1 (6 bases). V shed 2 bases and J shed 2 bases, with 15 bases lying between them. This CDR3 is built from 16 residues. The V gene's germline CDR1 is SGHVS and CDR2 FQNEAQ. The DNA for the CDR3 is TGTGCCAGCAGCTTAATTCCCAACAGGGATCAAGAGACCCAGTACTTC. Translating gives CASSLIPNRDQETQYF.

The V gene is TRBV11-2, the J gene TRBJ1-6; D ambiguous. Germline V gene sequence: CDR1 SGHAT, CDR2 FQNNGV. Trimming removed 3 bases at V and 5 bases at J, with 5 bases between. There are 13 residues in the CDR3. The CDR3 bases are TGTGCCAGCAGCTTGCAGAATAATTCACCCCTCCACTTT. This gives the protein CASSLQNNSPLHF.

This clone was detected a few times. The V and J genes are TRBV7-2 and TRBJ1-1; D may be TRBD1 (6 bases). Germline V gene data show CDR1 as SGHTA and CDR2 as FQGNSA. V was trimmed by 4 bases and J by 4 bases, leaving 13 bases between them. This CDR3 has 14 residues. CDR3 DNA sequence: TGTGCCAGCAGCTGGCGGGGAGGGGGCACTGAAGCTTTCTTT. Amino acids: CASSWRGGGTEAFF.

This clone has only a few counts. The chain carries TRBV28 and TRBJ1-1, with TRBD1 as a possible D gene (6 bases). The CDR3 is 13 amino acids. CDR1 is MDHEN and CDR2 is SYDVKM in the germline V gene. Trimming removed 7 bases from V and 10 bases from J, with 19 bases in between. The chain's CDR3 is CASKTEILGGAFF. CDR3 nucleotides: TGTGCCAGCAAGACAGAGATCTTAGGGGGAGCTTTCTTT.

The rearrangement joins TRBV6-2 or TRBV6-3 to TRBJ1-1; D may be TRBD1 (6 bases). Germline CDR1 is MNHEY and CDR2 is SVGEGT. This CDR3 is 13 amino acids long. V shed 5 bases and J shed 1 base, with 8 bases lying between them. CDR3 in amino acids: CASSRTENTEAFF. As DNA, the CDR3 is TGTGCCAGCAGTCGGACAGAGAACACTGAAGCTTTCTTT.

This chain connects TRBV11-2 to TRBJ2-7; D call uncertain. The CDR3 has 14 residues. Germline CDR1 SGHAT, CDR2 FQNNGV. V shed 2 bases and J shed 2 bases, with 10 bases lying between them. The chain's CDR3 is CASSLSTPAYEQYF. As DNA, the CDR3 is TGTGCCAGCAGCTTATCGACTCCAGCCTACGAGCAGTACTTC.

This clone was seen only once. The gene calls are TRBV10-2 and TRBJ1-1; unclear D gene. Trimming removed 6 bases at V and 4 bases at J, with 6 bases between. The CDR3 sequence is 11 residues long. CDR1 WSHSY and CDR2 SAAADI come from the germline V gene. The CDR3 DNA is TGCGCCAGCAGGTGGGCCACTGAAGCTTTCTTT. Amino acid sequence: CASRWATEAFF.

This clone occurred a few times. The genes are TRBV2 and TRBJ1-2; tentative D call: TRBD1 (5 bases). CDR3 size: 13 residues. Trimming took 3 bases from V and 7 from J, leaving 12 bases between them. The germline CDR1 and CDR2 sequences are SNHLY and FYNNEI. The DNA of the CDR3 is TGTGCCAGCAGTGAGTCCCCGCAGGGTGGCTACACCTTC. This codes for CASSESPQGGYTF.

V usage is TRBV5-5 and J usage is TRBJ1-1; D is unclear. V was pared by 3 bases and J by 5 bases, with 14 bases between. The germline CDR1 and CDR2 sequences are SGHKS and YYEKEE (reference sequence). CDR3 size: 14 residues. The CDR3 DNA follows: TGTGCCAGCAGCTCCCACGCAGCGTCTACTGAAGCTTTCTTT. It translates to CASSSHAASTEAFF. The full variable domain, in which reference TRBV5-5 and TRBJ1-1 provide the parts outside the CDR3, is DAGVTQSPTHLIKTRGQQVTLRCSPISGHKSVSWYQQVLGQGPQFIFQYYEKEERGRGNFPDRFSARQFPNYSSELNVNALLLGDSALYLCASSSHAASTEAFFGQGTRLTVV.

This chain uses TRBV5-1 with TRBJ1-5, with no clear D. The CDR3 loop spans 15 amino acids. Germline V gene lookup returns CDR1 SGHRS and CDR2 YFSETQ. Deletions cut 1 base from V and 0 bases from J, with 8 bases between. The CDR3, as DNA: TGCGCCAGCAGCTTGTCGCCAGTTAGCAATCAGCCCCAGCATTTT. Its protein is CASSLSPVSNQPQHF.

The rearrangement links TRBV5-4 to TRBJ2-1, with TRBD2 matching over 7 bases. V gave up 4 bases and J gave up 6 bases; unmatched junction bases: 10. In germline, CDR1 is SGHNT, CDR2 YYREEE (reference sequence). The CDR3 is 15 amino acids. The DNA for the CDR3 is TGTGCCAGCAGCGCCGGACTAGTGTCGGTCAATGAGCAGTTCTTC. The encoded protein is CASSAGLVSVNEQFF.

This clone was observed a handful of times. The V and J genes are TRBV5-1 and TRBJ2-1; D is unresolved. Trimming cost V 2 bases and J 6 bases, with 6 bases left between them. The CDR3 totals 12 residues. From germline, CDR1 is SGHRS and CDR2 YFSETQ. The CDR3 DNA is TGCGCCAGCAGCTTCGAGGCCAATGAGCAGTTCTTC. Amino acids: CASSFEANEQFF.

The rearrangement uses TRBV7-6 and TRBJ2-5; 7 bases agree with TRBD2. There are 15 residues in the CDR3. Losses at the gene ends were 5 bases for V and 1 base for J; bases not matched to a gene: 7. Germline V gene sequence: CDR1 SGHVS, CDR2 FNYEAQ. CDR3 amino acids: CASSRGGSRQETQYF. CDR3 nucleotides: TGTGCCAGCAGCCGCGGGGGTAGTCGCCAAGAGACCCAGTACTTC.

This rearrangement joins TRBV27 to TRBJ1-2, with TRBD1 matching 7 bases. There are 15 residues in the CDR3. V gave up 11 bases and J gave up 7 bases; unmatched junction bases: 19. CDR1 and CDR2 from the germline V gene are MNHEY and SMNVEV (reference sequence). CDR3 in DNA: TGTGCCTCCTCGACCGGGACAGTTCTACGAGGTGGCTACACCTTC. This codes for CASSTGTVLRGGYTF.

This chain connects TRBV30 to TRBJ2-3; 8 nucleotides line up with TRBD2. The CDR3 runs to 13 residues. Germline values: CDR1 GTSNPN, CDR2 SVGIG (reference sequence). Trimming cost V 3 bases and J 5 bases; bases outside gene matches: 4. CDR3 sequence (DNA): TGTGCCTGGAGAAGCGGGGGATTAGATACGCAGTATTTT. It codes for CAWRSGGLDTQYF.

This clone has a count of ten or more. The rearrangement joins TRBV2 to TRBJ2-5; D may be TRBD2 (5 bases). The CDR3 covers 13 residues. Trimming shortened V by 8 bases and J by 4 bases, and 14 bases separated the two germline ends. The V gene's germline CDR1 is SNHLY and CDR2 FYNNEI. CDR3 region: CASSGGLSETQYF. CDR3 DNA sequence: TGTGCCAGCTCAGGAGGACTTTCAGAGACCCAGTACTTC. The full variable domain, completed using reference TRBV2 and TRBJ2-5, is EPEVTQTPSHQVTQMGQEVILRCVPISNHLYFYWYRQILGQKVEFLVSFYNNEISEKSEIFDDQFSVERPDGSNFTLKIRSTKLEDSAMYFCASSGGLSETQYFGPGTRLLVL.

This chain connects TRBV6-5 to TRBJ1-1; 8 bases map to TRBD1. This CDR3 has 15 residues. Per the germline V gene, CDR1 is MNHEY and CDR2 is SVGAGI. J was trimmed by 0 bases and V by 2 bases; bases with no gene match: 2. The CDR3 coding sequence is TGTGCCAGCAGTTACGGGGACAGGTTGAACACTGAAGCTTTCTTT. Translation gives CASSYGDRLNTEAFF.

The V gene is TRBV18, the J gene TRBJ2-7; D might be TRBD1 (5 bases). Trimming took off 2 bases at V and 0 bases at J, with 11 bases between the two ends. The germline gives CDR1 KGHSH, CDR2 LQKENI. This CDR3 spans 15 amino acids. The CDR3, as DNA: TGTGCCAGCTCACCAGTAGGGGCCAACTCCTACGAGCAGTACTTC. Residues: CASSPVGANSYEQYF.